The 19 T cell receptor beta chains below all came from one sample that was sequenced in a study of T cell responses to AZD1222 COVID-19 vaccine. Clones were read by immunoSEQ multiplex PCR, and TCRdb kept only the in-frame ones, dropping some. The data contain over 85,000 clones, 85% to 95% of them singletons. This specimen consisted of peripheral blood, obtained on day 0 of AZD1222 vaccination. The receptors were gathered from an adult in good health.

The sample holds one count of this clone. This chain connects TRBV7-9 to TRBJ2-5; D gene ambiguous. The CDR3 length is 15 residues. Germline V gene lookup returns CDR1 SEHNR and CDR2 FQNEAQ (reference sequence). The V gene lost 1 base and the J gene lost 5 bases, with 14 bases spanning the gap. The CDR3 protein is CASSLEGSVGETQYF. CDR3 DNA: TGTGCCAGCAGCTTAGAGGGTTCTGTGGGGGAGACCCAGTACTTC.

The V and J genes are TRBV5-1 and TRBJ1-1; possibly TRBD1 for D (6 bases). There are 13 residues in the CDR3. V shed 4 bases and J shed 4 bases, with 11 bases lying between them. Germline loops: CDR1 SGHRS, CDR2 YFSETQ. The CDR3 nucleotides read TGCGCCAGCAGCAGGCAGGGGAGCACTGAAGCTTTCTTT. Its protein product is CASSRQGSTEAFF. The full variable domain, its missing parts supplied by reference TRBV5-1 and TRBJ1-1, is KAGVTQTPRYLIKTRGQQVTLSCSPISGHRSVSWYQQTPGQGLQFLFEYFSETQRNKGNFPGRFSGRQFSNSRSEMNVSTLELGDSALYLCASSRQGSTEAFFGQGTRLTVV.

V gene TRBV19 combines with J gene TRBJ2-7, with 7 nucleotides matching TRBD1. V shed 3 bases, J shed 7 bases, and the junction held 12 bases outside the gene matches. This CDR3 is built from 15 residues. Per germline, CDR1 LNHDA and CDR2 SQIVND (reference sequence). The DNA of the CDR3 is TGTGCCAGTAGTATGGGGTCGGGACAGCCGTATGAGCAGTACTTC. It is translated as CASSMGSGQPYEQYF.

V usage is TRBV28 and J usage is TRBJ2-3; possibly TRBD2 for D (6 bases). V lost 3 bases, J lost 6 bases, and 16 bases lay in between. The CDR3 runs 15 residues. Germline lookup yields CDR1 MDHEN and CDR2 SYDVKM. CDR3 protein: CASSLVLGLTDTQYF. The CDR3, as DNA: TGTGCCAGCAGTTTGGTTTTGGGACTGACCGATACGCAGTATTTT. Full variable domain (rest looked up from reference TRBV28 and TRBJ2-3): DVKVTQSSRYLVKRTGEKVFLECVQDMDHENMFWYRQDPGLGLRLIYFSYDVKMKEKGDIPEGYSVSREKKERFSLILESASTNQTSMYLCASSLVLGLTDTQYFGPGTRLTVL.

This clone is termed medium-sized. The gene calls are TRBV5-4 and TRBJ2-3; TRBD2 matches at 13 bases. CDR3 length: 16 amino acids. V was clipped by 4 bases and J by 3 bases; unmatched bases: 5. Germline V gene data show CDR1 as SGHNT and CDR2 as YYREEE (reference sequence). The CDR3 sequence: CASSIKGLAGTDTQYF. DNA for the CDR3: TGTGCCAGCAGCATAAAGGGACTAGCGGGGACAGATACGCAGTATTTT.

V usage is TRBV18 and J usage is TRBJ2-1; 7 bases line up with TRBD2. CDR1 KGHSH and CDR2 LQKENI come from the germline V gene. The CDR3 has 15 amino acids. The J segment lost 1 base and the V segment lost 3 bases, leaving 3 bases of the junction unmatched. The CDR3 region is CASSPGLGSYNEQFF. Here the CDR3 DNA reads TGTGCCAGCTCACCCGGACTAGGGTCCTACAATGAGCAGTTCTTC. Full variable domain (missing parts from reference TRBV18 and TRBJ2-1): NAGVMQNPRHLVRRRGQEARLRCSPMKGHSHVYWYRQLPEEGLKFMVYLQKENIIDESGMPKERFSAEFPKEGPSILRIQQVVRGDSAAYFCASSPGLGSYNEQFFGPGTRLTVL.

In this sample, this clone turned up once. The chain uses TRBV27 and TRBJ1-1; D call uncertain. Germline V gene sequence: CDR1 MNHEY, CDR2 SMNVEV (reference sequence). The V and J ends lost 2 bases and 8 bases respectively, with 15 bases between them. The CDR3 loop spans 14 amino acids. CDR3 residues: CASSLLDSRSEAFF. The CDR3 coding sequence is TGTGCCAGCAGTTTACTCGACTCCCGCTCCGAAGCTTTCTTT.

This clone was picked up one time. The chain uses TRBV5-4 and TRBJ1-4, with D maybe TRBD1 (5 bases). The germline CDR1 and CDR2 sequences are SGHNT and YYREEE (reference sequence). Trimming removed 2 bases from V and 4 bases from J, with 12 bases in between. CDR3 size: 15 residues. The CDR3 sequence: CASSLGQGGNEKLFF. The CDR3 DNA sequence: TGTGCCAGCAGCTTAGGACAAGGCGGTAATGAAAAACTGTTTTTT.

This sequence joins TRBV13 and TRBJ1-1; 7 positions agree with TRBD1. V trimming: 0 bases; J trimming: 5 bases; junction bases outside the gene matches: 15. Germline assignment: CDR1 PRHDT and CDR2 FYEKMQ (reference sequence). The CDR3 spans 18 residues. The CDR3 region is CASSLGPDRSLSLTEAFF. The CDR3 DNA follows: TGTGCCAGCAGCTTAGGACCGGACAGGTCGCTGAGTCTTACTGAAGCTTTCTTT.

V and J are TRBV30 and TRBJ1-6; 8 bases align to TRBD1. From germline, CDR1 is GTSNPN and CDR2 SVGIG (reference sequence). V trimming: 4 bases; J trimming: 10 bases; junction bases outside the gene matches: 6. This CDR3 is built from 13 residues. DNA of the CDR3: TGTGCCTGGAATAGACAGGGGAACTCACCCCTCCACTTT. The encoded protein is CAWNRQGNSPLHF.

The V call is TRBV11-2, the J call TRBJ2-3; possibly TRBD1 for D (6 bases). V was pared by 6 bases and J by 3 bases, with 13 bases between. The CDR3 runs to 14 residues. The germline gives CDR1 SGHAT, CDR2 FQNNGV. CDR3 sequence reads: CASSGWTETDTQYF. CDR3 nucleotide sequence: TGTGCCAGCAGTGGCTGGACAGAAACAGATACGCAGTATTTT.

The CDR3 reads CATKGGPMNTEAFF. The CDR3 DNA follows: TGTGCGACAAAAGGGGGACCTATGAACACTGAAGCTTTCTTT. This chain connects TRBV28 to TRBJ1-1, with D perhaps matching TRBD1 (6 bases). The CDR3 runs 14 residues. Per germline, CDR1 MDHEN and CDR2 SYDVKM. Filled out from reference TRBV28 and TRBJ1-1, the complete variable domain reads DVKVTQSSRYLVKRTGEKVFLECVQDMDHENMFWYRQDPGLGLRLIYFSYDVKMKEKGDIPEGYSVSREKKERFSLILESASTNQTSMYLCATKGGPMNTEAFFGQGTRLTVV.

The chain is built from TRBV28 and TRBJ1-1; perhaps TRBD1 as D (5 bases). Between the trimmed V and J ends, which lost 2 bases and 4 bases, there was a span of 14 bases. The CDR3 totals 15 residues. Looked up from germline, CDR1 is MDHEN and CDR2 is SYDVKM. DNA for the CDR3: TGTGCCAGCAGTTTAGCCCCTCGAGGGGCCACTGAAGCTTTCTTT. Its translation is CASSLAPRGATEAFF.

The chain links TRBV29-1 to TRBJ2-7; no reliable D call. The CDR3 is made up of 13 amino acids. Looked up from germline, CDR1 is SQVTM and CDR2 is ANQGSEA. Trimming took off 4 bases at V and 0 bases at J, with 10 bases between the two ends. The CDR3 reads CSVADGSSYEQYF. The CDR3 DNA reads as TGCAGCGTTGCGGACGGCTCCTCCTACGAGCAGTACTTC.

The chain couples TRBV7-8 to TRBJ1-1; D ambiguous. Between the trimmed V and J ends, which lost 4 bases and 0 bases, there was a span of 9 bases. This CDR3 region has 14 residues. Germline V lookup: CDR1 SGHVS, CDR2 FQNEAQ. The CDR3 DNA reads as TGTGCCAGCAGCTGGGCAGGTATGAACACTGAAGCTTTCTTT. Protein: CASSWAGMNTEAFF.

Only one count was recorded for this clone. The chain employs TRBV10-1 and TRBJ2-7; D is ambiguous. V was trimmed by 5 bases and J by 5 bases, leaving 13 bases between them. The CDR3 is 13 residues long. Looked up from germline, CDR1 is WNHNN and CDR2 is SYGVQD (reference sequence). The CDR3 DNA is TGCGCCAGCAGTCCGGGTGTCCACGACGAGCAGTACTTC. Residues: CASSPGVHDEQYF.

This chain connects TRBV4-2 to TRBJ2-1; D ambiguous. Germline assignment: CDR1 LGHNA and CDR2 YNFKEQ. The CDR3 consists of 15 residues. The ends were cut back, 1 base at V and 7 bases at J, with 14 bases in the middle. The CDR3 sequence: CASSQGLGSGNEQFF. As DNA, the CDR3 is TGTGCCAGCAGCCAAGGCCTAGGCAGTGGGAATGAGCAGTTCTTC.

The chain uses TRBV7-9 and TRBJ2-3; TRBD2 might be the D (6 bases). This CDR3 is 15 amino acids long. Germline values: CDR1 SEHNR, CDR2 FQNEAQ (reference sequence). Between the trimmed V and J ends, which lost 6 bases and 0 bases, there was a span of 13 bases. CDR3 nucleotide sequence: TGTGCCAGCAGGAAGGGACTGGCTAGCACAGATACGCAGTATTTT. It translates to CASRKGLASTDTQYF.

This clone was recorded once. J is TRBJ1-1 and V is TRBV30; no reliable D call. Trimming shortened V by 1 base and J by 4 bases, and 13 bases separated the two germline ends. This CDR3 has 14 residues. Germline-derived CDR1 and CDR2 are GTSNPN and SVGIG (reference sequence). This CDR3 reads CAWSGFSWRTEAFF. The CDR3 DNA reads as TGTGCCTGGAGTGGTTTTAGTTGGCGCACTGAAGCTTTCTTT.